The clone carrying this TCR beta chain was detected only a few times. Its antigen is unidentified. The data were obtained in a study of T cell repertoires in cytomegalovirus infection. Study context: Recently identified HLA-C-restricted CMV epitopes were used, and well-studied HLA-B-restricted CMV epitopes were used as well. It was the public TCR beta signatures that indicated both CMV infection and matching HLA type.

Study outcomes and limitations: Summed public TCR beta family frequency identified CMV carriers bearing the relevant HLA. CMV-specific HLA-C-restricted TCR beta clonotypes dominated the ex vivo response.

Trimming pared 5 bases from V and 6 bases from J, leaving 10 bases between. The CDR3 runs to 13 residues. The germline V gene encodes CDR1 SGHAT and CDR2 FQNNGV. TCRdb reanalysed the reads using MiXCR and keeps one entry per CDR3 protein. Among 900,000 to 950,000 distinct CDR3 sequences listed, 30% to 40% were seen once. Sequencing was performed on cultured CD8+ T cells from PBMCs, taken from culture after CMV antigen stimulation. The chain employs TRBV11-2 and TRBJ2-2; TRBD2 is a possible D gene (5 bases). The source is a human donor in good health (CMV status not recorded). Some clones in this sample may be carry-over from other donors' samples. CDR3 sequence reads: CASSRGASGELFF. CDR3 bases: TGTGCCAGCAGCCGGGGAGCATCCGGGGAGCTGTTTTTT.